This T cell receptor (beta chain) appears in the sequencing data of a study of blood T cell repertoires in COVID-19. In the study overall: Donors in the United States, Italy and Spain gave samples during acute or convalescent COVID-19.

Participants were aged about 18 to 89 years from roughly 25 US areas. Assignment of participants to cohorts was predicated upon participant-reported clinical history. TCRdb keeps only in-frame clones here, not all; method: immunoSEQ multiplex PCR. The sample includes fewer than 350,000 clones, about 88% of them seen just once. The junction had 7 bases not matched to a gene; V was cut back by 1 base and J by 1 base. This CDR3 has 18 residues. Germline V CDR1 and CDR2: MNHEY, SVGEGT. This chain connects TRBV6-2 or TRBV6-3 to TRBJ2-5; 12 bases match TRBD2. The source of this sequence is a woman aged 55 to 70 in a cohort exposed to, infected with or recovered from COVID-19 (not recorded which). Sequencing was performed on PBMCs or T cells enriched from blood (not recorded which). In nucleotides, the CDR3 is TGTGCCAGCAGTTACTTTCCCACTAGCGGGAGGCTCCAAGAGACCCAGTACTTC. Protein sequence: CASSYFPTSGRLQETQYF.